The T cell receptor (beta chain) described here comes from a study of blood T cell repertoires in COVID-19. Across the whole study: Spain, Italy and the United States supplied samples that represented acute and convalescent COVID-19. Sources were T cells, B-cell-depleted T cells, or PBMCs; the material itself was cDNA or gDNA.

Authors' data handling: Nucleated cell number was recorded as an estimate derived from reference gene primer amplification. Some clones are missing from TCRdb's copy, which holds only in-frame ones; the method was immunoSEQ multiplex PCR. V, J and clone size are taken as reported in that table, and D and trimming were inferred from the DNA itself. The repertoire holds about 230,000 clones, around 85% seen once, with about 8% in the top ten. With 6 bases clipped from V and 7 bases from J, the junction kept 6 bases outside the gene matches. CDR1 and CDR2 from the germline V gene are KGHSH and LQKENI. This CDR3 contains 15 residues.

The sample taken for sequencing was peripheral blood. V is TRBV18 and J is TRBJ2-1, with 13 positions matching TRBD2. This receptor was taken from a woman older than 75 with acute or convalescent COVID-19. CDR3 amino acids: CASSPGLAGDNEQFF. The CDR3 coding sequence is TGTGCCAGCTCTCCAGGACTAGCGGGAGATAATGAGCAGTTCTTC.